This T cell receptor (beta chain) stems from a study of cytomegalovirus exposure and HLA in healthy donors (dated by TCRdb to 2016 to 2017). Regarding the research as a whole: In an earlier analysis of several hundred of the donors, 250 to 350 Gb of sequence data and 95 million to 130 million unique TCR beta sequences from 180 million or so T cells were reported. Among some 400 genotyped donors of the cohort, an average of about 240,000 unique TCR beta nucleotide sequences were sequenced per donor, approximately 20% of them non-productive. The T cell repertoires of 550 to 850 subjects were profiled by immunosequencing and related to cytomegalovirus serostatus. Donor age, sex, ethnicity and CMV serostatus were compiled together with the repertoire data. High-throughput TCR immunosequencing, statistical association of individual TCRs with disease status, and machine learning were combined to predict cytomegalovirus infection status. Five DR-DQ haplotypes were treated as single units for association and clustering because of strong linkage in the cohort. The genetic ancestry cluster associated with self-reported Caucasian donors included 81% of the roughly 360 genotyped donors. HLA typing included class I and class II loci at four-digit resolution. In a later genetic analysis, genome-wide SNP genotypes for 398 of the 666 donors were used, and that subset was treated as a discovery cohort. Every repertoire in the discovery cohort had been generated on one and the same sequencing platform. To study patterns of TCR occurrence, a later analysis re-analyzed previously published TCR beta repertoires from around 700 donors and added high-resolution HLA genotyping. The later analysis used no new phenotypic data to find candidate immune exposures, relying instead on TCR beta sequences and their occurrence across donors. The study was designed to test whether signatures of past pathogen exposure could be identified by cataloging public T cell receptors. Typing coverage differed by locus: A, B, C, DRB1 and DQB1 were typed in roughly 620-630 donors, DQA1 in 500 to 550, DPA1 in 600 to 610, and DPB1 in roughly 470. An earlier analysis of 500 to 650 of the donors applied high-throughput TCR beta sequencing to assess whether each TCR beta V gene segment acted as functional or pseudogenic. An early release covering about 600 HLA-typed donors comprised approximately 300 gigabases of sequencing data and 85 million to 100 million unique TCR sequences. A separate validation cohort of roughly 110 different subjects was used in addition to the approximately 640-subject first cohort. What the research found in general, with its limitations: In a later analysis, the rate of TCR association differed among HLA loci, with DRB1 alleles having the most associated TCRs and HLA-C alleles having the fewest. In a later analysis, several top co-occurrence clusters were reported to appear linked to parvovirus B19, influenza, CMV and Epstein-Barr virus. Compared with equally common non-associated chains, HLA-associated TCR beta chains in a later analysis were more clonally expanded and had lower generation probabilities. A further reported finding was that TCR beta sequences accurately predicted the HLA-A and HLA-B alleles for most subjects in the first cohort. The sequencing pipeline was judged likely to have produced a cluster of highly shared sequence variants as a technical artifact. Sequencing depth was assumed to be roughly uniform across donors in the presence/absence analyses, though that assumption may not hold. Correlated functional status among segregating V segments might be attributable to linkage disequilibrium, but an unknown experimental factor could not be ruled out. This cohort had only TCR beta chains sequenced, and the lack of alpha or paired-chain data limited which features could be detected. Most TCR sequences were observed very rarely across donors, whereas some public TCRs were present in many individuals. Some IMGT-functional V segments, including TRBV6-2 and TRBV6-3, could not be distinguished by the 87-base-pair reads and were therefore excluded. At a false discovery rate of 0.05, a later analysis linked under 20,000 TCR beta sequences to specific HLA alleles. Cytomegalovirus status was reported to be diagnosed by the classifier with high specificity and sensitivity in both the original and validation cohorts. Broadly in line with IMGT annotations, most TCR beta V segments showed up in productive rearrangements about 90% or about 30% of the time in an earlier analysis of several hundred of the donors. The earlier analysis of 587 of the donors excluded 15 to 20 rarely observed V segments, including chromosome 9 orphons, because counts were too low. The only immune exposure information available for the cohort was CMV serostatus. In the study, 150 to 200 TCR beta chains were listed as associated with cytomegalovirus. A later analysis found that most CMV-associated TCR beta chains appeared HLA-restricted, with HLA associations seemingly driven largely by CMV exposure. Because some donors lacked HLA typing at each locus, the association tests relied only on the typed subset. In a later genetic analysis, a missense DCLRE1C variant was associated with V-gene and J-gene trimming of TCR beta chains, and the association was replicated in an independent cohort. Compared with the 666-donor mean, donors in an Asian-associated ancestry cluster had fewer N-insertions in productive TCRs, according to a later genetic analysis. The authors suggested that the approach could potentially be generalized to other disease states and immunological phenotypes. Assigning TCR associations to individual alleles was difficult when HLA alleles, especially DR and DQ, strongly co-occurred. A few of the identified cytomegalovirus-associated TCR beta chains were confirmed in vitro to be specific for cytomegalovirus antigens.

The trim is 4 bases for V and 6 bases for J, with a gap of 12 bases between the germline ends. From cysteine to phenylalanine, the CDR3 is 13 amino acids long. The read is trimmed to its CDR3 DNA, 39 bases read in frame from base 1. For CDR1 and CDR2, the germline V gene lists SGHDN and FVKESK. The cohort comprised fewer than 700 healthy bone marrow donors. All cohort members were sampled while nominally healthy, although unrecorded immune exposures were likely present. The donor was CMV seronegative and was included in the group of around 320 seronegative cohort members. A peripheral blood sample was provided by each donor, and peripheral blood mononuclear cells were used for TCR beta sequencing. Genomic DNA extraction from the blood cell samples was performed with the Qiagen DNeasy Blood Extraction Kit. On this clone itself: The antigen it binds to is not known. Within one base of it there is no much larger clone, and no base qualities were kept.

Library preparation was by the immunoSEQ multiplex PCR assay. The multiplex PCR relied on a mix of 60 forward primers for TCR Vbeta segments and 13 reverse primers for TCR Jbeta segments. Amplification of the CDR3 region of rearranged TCR beta genes was performed with a multiplex PCR assay on genomic DNA. The Illumina HiSeq System was used to sequence the amplified TCR beta libraries as 87-base-pair reads. Processing in the source paper ran as follows. Across the 600 to 700 repertoires, a later analysis counted 75 million to 90 million unique TCR beta chains, some 11 million of which were shared by at least two donors. A nearest-neighbor algorithm error-corrected the raw reads and collapsed the reads into unique sequences, merging closely related sequences to remove PCR and sequencing errors. To assign V, D and J gene segments, CDR3 sequences were aligned to IMGT reference sequences. For a sequence to be retained, a match of at least six nucleotides was required to both a V gene segment and a J gene segment. A rearrangement was called productive if the CDR3 had no stop codons and remained in frame with V and J, and every other rearrangement was called non-productive. CDR3 was defined according to IMGT convention as the region running from the second conserved V-encoded cysteine to the conserved J-encoded phenylalanine. Sequences without an unambiguous match to a single V gene segment were excluded from the earlier analysis of 450 to 650 of the donors. An earlier analysis of 587 of the donors called V segments functional above 56.7% productive rearrangements and segregating when the between-donor standard deviation exceeded 5%. A statistical classification framework was built for diagnosing cytomegalovirus status from the catalog of TCR beta chain sequences. V and J gene assignment, in a later analysis, came from comparing TCR nucleotide sequences with IMGT/GENE-DB human TR gene sequences. A later analysis assigned CDR3 sequences and most-parsimonious VDJ recombination scenarios with the TCRdist pipeline. A later analysis defined each TCR beta chain by its CDR3 amino acid sequence plus V-gene family, and excluded reads lacking a unique V-gene family. A later analysis removed 500 to 600 highly shared, low-generation-probability nucleotide sequences to deal with suspected cross-contamination and a sequencing artifact. A later analysis calculated a clonal expansion index for each public chain from normalized within-repertoire ranks of inferred template counts. In a later analysis, generation probabilities were computed using a VDJ recombination model fitted to out-of-frame rearrangements, and the results were checked against IGoR. In a later analysis, TCR-TCR, TCR-HLA and TCR-CMV co-occurrence was scored with hypergeometric tests, and a repertoire-size bias correction was applied to TCR pairs. To estimate false discovery rates, a later analysis permuted the HLA or CMV assignments 20 times. In a later analysis, co-occurring TCRs were grouped using DBSCAN, with TCRdist sequence similarity added in when clustering inside HLA-allele-positive subsets. Co-occurrence clustering excluded repertoires with fewer than 30,000 or more than 120,000 public chains, plus five with anomalous nucleotide sharing. In TCRdb, the immuneACCESS table is reduced to in-frame sequences with V and J assigned. These tables do not hold every clone; where another copy was compared, an unresolved V gene accounts for under half, and the others remain unexplained. Clone size and V and J calls were adopted from that table, with D and trimming inferred from the DNA. Here the sample has 150,000 to 200,000 clones; approximately 80% occur a single time. The biggest ten clones account for under 15% of the sample.

Material: PBMCs. The V and J segments used are TRBV14 and TRBJ1-2, with an unclear D gene assignment. This clonotype was sampled from a woman between 40 and 55 years old in good health and CMV-seronegative. The nucleotides read TGTGCCAGCAGCCGGGCGGGTAGGGATGGCTACACCTTC. Its coded protein is CASSRAGRDGYTF.